A single sample is the source of the 15 T cell receptor beta chains below, sequenced in a study of T cell changes during pregnancy in multiple sclerosis. Libraries were prepared by immunoSEQ multiplex PCR; TCRdb keeps only in-frame clonotypes and omits some of them. The table shows about 64,000 clones, with roughly 92% occurring only once. Sequences were derived from peripheral blood, sampled in the second trimester of pregnancy. The origin of the receptors is a female donor with multiple sclerosis, enrolled in a pregnancy study.

Here the CDR3 reads CASSVGSGRVSEQFF. CDR3 DNA sequence: TGTGCCAGCAGCGTAGGTAGCGGGAGGGTCAGTGAGCAGTTCTTC. J is TRBJ2-1 and V is TRBV9; 11 bases match TRBD2. CDR1 is SGDLS and CDR2 is YYNGEE in the germline V gene. The CDR3 is 15 residues long. V shed 0 bases and J 9 bases; nucleotides not matched to a gene: 5.

The V call is TRBV7-6, the J call TRBJ2-4; 8 bases map to TRBD2. V was pared by 7 bases and J by 6 bases, with 11 bases of the junction left unmatched. The CDR3 is 15 amino acids. Germline CDR1 reads SGHVS; CDR2 reads FNYEAQ. The CDR3 reads CASTPGAGVRNIQYF. CDR3 nucleotide sequence: TGTGCCAGCACCCCCGGAGCGGGAGTCAGAAACATTCAGTACTTC.

The CDR3 nucleotides read TGTGCCAGCAATCCGGGACAGTACAATGAGCAGTTCTTC. It codes for CASNPGQYNEQFF. The chain joins TRBV2 to TRBJ2-1; 7 bases fit TRBD1. Germline values: CDR1 SNHLY, CDR2 FYNNEI. Germline trimming cut 7 bases from V and 4 bases from J; bases unmatched to any gene: 4. This CDR3 comprises 13 residues.

V is TRBV28 and J is TRBJ2-7; no definite D call. With 7 bases removed from V and 4 bases from J, the gap between germline ends came to 14 bases. The CDR3 extends over 13 amino acids. The germline gives CDR1 MDHEN, CDR2 SYDVKM. As DNA, the CDR3 is TGTGCCAGCACCCCTTTACAGAGATACGAGCAGTACTTC. It encodes CASTPLQRYEQYF.

This chain connects TRBV6-1 to TRBJ2-6; 7 nucleotides match TRBD2. The germline gives CDR1 MNHNS, CDR2 SASEGT. V was clipped by 10 bases and J by 3 bases; unmatched bases: 3. CDR3 size: 13 residues. The CDR3 loop is CANGGGGANVLTF. In DNA, the CDR3 is TGTGCCAACGGCGGGGGTGGGGCCAACGTCCTGACTTTC.

The chain combines TRBV2 with TRBJ1-1; a possible D gene is TRBD1 (5 bases). Germline V gene lookup returns CDR1 SNHLY and CDR2 FYNNEI. V was cut by 6 bases and J by 4 bases, with 15 bases left in between. The CDR3 sequence is 14 residues long. CDR3 sequence (DNA): TGTGCCAGCAGGGGGGAGGTCAGCGCCACTGAAGCTTTCTTT. Translation: CASRGEVSATEAFF.

This chain joins TRBV18 and TRBJ2-1; the D gene is possibly TRBD2 (6 bases). The germline CDR1 and CDR2 sequences are KGHSH and LQKENI. The V and J ends lost 3 bases and 5 bases respectively, with 8 bases between them. CDR3 length equals 13 residues. The CDR3 sequence is CASSPGLNNEQFF. The CDR3 DNA reads as TGTGCCAGCTCACCGGGACTCAACAATGAGCAGTTCTTC.

This clone appeared once. The chain is built from TRBV14 and TRBJ2-5; tentative D call: TRBD2 (5 bases). The germline gives CDR1 SGHDN, CDR2 FVKESK. The CDR3 is 16 residues long. V was trimmed by 1 base and J by 0 bases, leaving 12 bases between them. The CDR3 DNA sequence: TGTGCCAGCAGCCAAGTGTCTAGCTTGTACCAAGAGACCCAGTACTTC. This encodes CASSQVSSLYQETQYF.

This sequence joins TRBV6-1 and TRBJ1-2, with D maybe TRBD1 (6 bases). Germline loops: CDR1 MNHNS, CDR2 SASEGT. The CDR3 runs 13 residues. V dropped 6 bases and J dropped 8 bases, with 16 bases sitting between them. The CDR3 DNA reads as TGTGCCAGCAGCAGAGGGACATCAGTCGGCTACACCTTC. Protein sequence: CASSRGTSVGYTF.

The chain employs TRBV5-6 and TRBJ1-4; TRBD1 matches at 11 bases. Germline V gene sequence: CDR1 SGHDT, CDR2 YYEEEE. Trimming at V came to 2 bases and at J to 1 base, leaving 10 bases not matched to a gene. CDR3 size: 19 residues. CDR3 sequence (DNA): TGTGCCAGCAGCTTTTATTGGGACAGGGGGGCGAGAACTAATGAAAAACTGTTTTTT. This codes for CASSFYWDRGARTNEKLFF.

The chain carries TRBV18 and TRBJ1-1; 8 bases map to TRBD1. This CDR3 region has 18 residues. Germline assignment: CDR1 KGHSH and CDR2 LQKENI. With V trimmed by 3 bases and J by 5 bases, 17 bases remained unmatched. DNA for the CDR3: TGTGCCAGCTCACCTATCGAGTTATCCCAGGGGGCTGGGACTGAAGCTTTCTTT. Translating gives CASSPIELSQGAGTEAFF.

The chain uses TRBV10-3 and TRBJ1-1, with 9 bases lining up with TRBD1. CDR1 and CDR2 (germline): ENHRY, SYGVKD. The CDR3 runs 14 residues. V lost 5 bases to trimming and J lost 6 bases; unmatched junction nucleotides: 7. CDR3 DNA: TGTGCCATCAGTCCCCGGGACAGGGAGGCTGAAGCTTTCTTT. Amino acid sequence: CAISPRDREAEAFF.

The gene calls are TRBV6-5 and TRBJ2-7, with a possible D match to TRBD1 (5 bases). Germline values: CDR1 MNHEY, CDR2 SVGAGI. The CDR3 contains 13 residues. V lost 8 bases to trimming and J lost 7 bases, with 18 bases between them. The CDR3 region is CASGVAGMREQYF. The CDR3 bases are TGTGCCAGCGGGGTGGCAGGGATGAGGGAGCAGTACTTC.

The rearrangement uses TRBV7-9 and TRBJ1-1; unclear D gene. The CDR3 is made up of 14 amino acids. V gave up 3 bases and J gave up 2 bases, with 10 bases separating them. Per the germline V gene, CDR1 is SEHNR and CDR2 is FQNEAQ (reference sequence). CDR3 sequence reads: CASSFYRINTEAFF. The CDR3 nucleotides read TGTGCCAGCAGCTTCTACAGAATTAACACTGAAGCTTTCTTT.

A word on this clone: Relative to the germline gene, one junction end is altered; a read error may explain this. This chain links TRBV7-7 with TRBJ2-1, with 7 bases fitting TRBD2. Germline V gene sequence: CDR1 SSHAT, CDR2 FNYEAQ (reference sequence). The CDR3 runs to 15 residues. The CDR3 region is CASSLGGSVYNEQFF. CDR3 coding DNA: TGTGCTAGCAGCTTAGGCGGGAGCGTCTACAATGAGCAGTTCTTC.